This T cell receptor beta chain originates from a study of beta chain features in type 1 diabetes. Study summary: Healthy donors and patients showed comparable age, gender and cell yields.

Study observations and caveats: TCRB CDR3 length was moderately but significantly reduced in all four CD4+ subsets of Type 1 diabetes patients.

TCRB transcripts that were expressed got sequenced, as all of the isolated RNA had been reverse transcribed. The method was immunoSEQ multiplex PCR; TCRdb's version includes in-frame clones alone and lacks a portion of them. The table lists 900,000 or so clones, roughly 15% of them singletons, with 0.02% to 0.025% in the top ten. This clone turned up a few times. The antigen remains unidentified. Other DNA variants within this sample encode the same CDR3. This CDR3 has 14 amino acids. Germline loops: CDR1 KGHSH, CDR2 LQKENI. V gave up 0 bases and J gave up 4 bases, with 9 bases separating them. The chain links TRBV18 to TRBJ1-2; D call uncertain. The TCR originated in a woman aged 18-30 years in good health. The sample taken for sequencing was naive CD4+ T cells from blood. CDR3 loop: CASSPPNPGYGYTF. In DNA form, the CDR3 reads TGTGCCAGCTCACCACCGAACCCGGGCTATGGCTACACCTTC.